This T cell receptor (beta chain) comes out of a study of radiotherapy plus CTLA-4 blockade in lung cancer. CDR1 and CDR2 from the germline V gene are LGHNA and YNFKEQ. CDR3 length: 16 residues. V dropped 0 bases and J dropped 3 bases, with 14 bases sitting between them. This table comes from immunoSEQ multiplex PCR, and its TCRdb copy is limited to in-frame clones, with some not included. The profile covers roughly 85,000 clones, with around nine tenths appearing a single time and 15% to 20% taken by the ten largest. This receptor was identified in a human donor with non-small cell lung cancer that progressed on radiotherapy plus ipilimumab. Source: peripheral blood, taken from a patient treated with radiotherapy plus ipilimumab. The genes are TRBV4-2 and TRBJ1-1; TRBD1 might be the D (5 bases). The chain's CDR3 is CASSQDRQGVDTEAFF. The CDR3, as DNA: TGTGCCAGCAGCCAAGATAGGCAGGGAGTGGACACTGAAGCTTTCTTT.